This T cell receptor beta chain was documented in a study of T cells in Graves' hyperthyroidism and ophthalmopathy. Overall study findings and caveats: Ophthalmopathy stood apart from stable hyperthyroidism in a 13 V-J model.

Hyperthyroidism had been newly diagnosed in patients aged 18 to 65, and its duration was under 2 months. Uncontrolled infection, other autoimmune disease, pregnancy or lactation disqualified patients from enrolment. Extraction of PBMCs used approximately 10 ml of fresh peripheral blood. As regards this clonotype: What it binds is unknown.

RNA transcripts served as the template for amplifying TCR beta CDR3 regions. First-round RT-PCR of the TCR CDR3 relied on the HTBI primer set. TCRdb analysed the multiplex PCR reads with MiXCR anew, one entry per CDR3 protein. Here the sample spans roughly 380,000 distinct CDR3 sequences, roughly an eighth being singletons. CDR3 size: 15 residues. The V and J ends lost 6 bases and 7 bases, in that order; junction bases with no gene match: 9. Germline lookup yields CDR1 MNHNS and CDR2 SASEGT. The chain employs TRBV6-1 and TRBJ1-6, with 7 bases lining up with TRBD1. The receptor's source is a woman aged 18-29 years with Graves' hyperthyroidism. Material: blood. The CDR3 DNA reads TGTGCCAGCAGGCGACAGGGAAGAACGAATTCACCCCTCCACTTT. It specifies CASRRQGRTNSPLHF.